Listed here is a single TCR beta chain. Its antigen is not known. The data are from a study of T cell responses to AZD1222 COVID-19 vaccine. Overall study results and limits: Mapped onto spike, vaccine-associated CD4 TCRs spanned it and were dominant at 160-218 and 743-854. Repertoire sampling was restricted to post-peak T cell response timepoints. When two AZD1222 doses had been given, Spike-specific TCR breadth and depth rose.

The table came from immunoSEQ multiplex PCR; TCRdb's copy has only in-frame clones and leaves some out. The table has some 150,000 clones, about 87% seen once; the top ten hold roughly 9.7%. V dropped 4 bases and J dropped 2; count of bases not matched to a gene: 9. CDR1 SGHRS and CDR2 YFSETQ come from the germline V gene. The CDR3 has 16 residues. The V call is TRBV5-1, the J call TRBJ2-3, with TRBD1 matching 8 bases. The sample here was peripheral blood, taken 28 days after the second AZD1222 dose. The receptor comes from an adult who received the AZD1222 COVID-19 vaccine. The CDR3 loop reads CASSRNTGGDTDTQYF. CDR3 sequence (DNA): TGCGCCAGCAGCCGGAACACAGGGGGTGACACAGATACGCAGTATTTT. The full variable domain, with the rest looked up from reference TRBV5-1 and TRBJ2-3, is KAGVTQTPRYLIKTRGQQVTLSCSPISGHRSVSWYQQTPGQGLQFLFEYFSETQRNKGNFPGRFSGRQFSNSRSEMNVSTLELGDSALYLCASSRNTGGDTDTQYFGPGTRLTVL.